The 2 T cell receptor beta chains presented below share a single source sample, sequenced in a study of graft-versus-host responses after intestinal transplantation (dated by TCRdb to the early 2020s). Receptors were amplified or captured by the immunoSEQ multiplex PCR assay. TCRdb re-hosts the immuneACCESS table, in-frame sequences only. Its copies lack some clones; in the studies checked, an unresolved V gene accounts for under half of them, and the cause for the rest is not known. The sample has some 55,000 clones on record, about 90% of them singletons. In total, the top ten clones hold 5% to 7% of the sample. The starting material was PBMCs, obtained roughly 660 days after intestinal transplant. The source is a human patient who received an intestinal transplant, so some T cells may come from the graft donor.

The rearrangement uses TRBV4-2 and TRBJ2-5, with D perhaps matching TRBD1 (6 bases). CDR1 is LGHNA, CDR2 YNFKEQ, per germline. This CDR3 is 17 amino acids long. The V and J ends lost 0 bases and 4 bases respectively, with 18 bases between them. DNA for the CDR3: TGTGCCAGCAGCCAAGAGTTCAATTCGCAGGGGTTAGAGACCCAGTACTTC. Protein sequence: CASSQEFNSQGLETQYF.

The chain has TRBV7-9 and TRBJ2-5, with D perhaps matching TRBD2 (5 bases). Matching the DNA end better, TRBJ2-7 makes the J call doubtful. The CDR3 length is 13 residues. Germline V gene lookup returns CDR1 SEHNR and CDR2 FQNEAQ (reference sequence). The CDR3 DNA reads TGTGCCAGCAGCTTAAGCGGTCCTTACGAGCAGTACTTC. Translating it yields CASSLSGPYEQYF.